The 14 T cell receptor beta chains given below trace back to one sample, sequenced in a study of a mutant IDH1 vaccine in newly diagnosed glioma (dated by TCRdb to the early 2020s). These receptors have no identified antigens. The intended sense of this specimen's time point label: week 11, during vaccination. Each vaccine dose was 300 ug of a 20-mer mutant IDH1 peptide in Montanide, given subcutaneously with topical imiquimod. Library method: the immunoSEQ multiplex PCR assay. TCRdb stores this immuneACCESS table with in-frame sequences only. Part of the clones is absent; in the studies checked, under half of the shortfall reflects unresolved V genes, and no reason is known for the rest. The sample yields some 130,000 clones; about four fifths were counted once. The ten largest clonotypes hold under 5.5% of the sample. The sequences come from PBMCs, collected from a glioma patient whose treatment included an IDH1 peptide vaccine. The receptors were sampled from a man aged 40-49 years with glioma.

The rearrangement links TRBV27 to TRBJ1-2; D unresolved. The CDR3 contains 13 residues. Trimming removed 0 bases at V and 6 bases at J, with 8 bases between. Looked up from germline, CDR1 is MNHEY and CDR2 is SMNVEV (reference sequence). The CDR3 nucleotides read TGTGCCAGCAGTTTATCGCGGCGTGATGGCTACACCTTC. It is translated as CASSLSRRDGYTF.

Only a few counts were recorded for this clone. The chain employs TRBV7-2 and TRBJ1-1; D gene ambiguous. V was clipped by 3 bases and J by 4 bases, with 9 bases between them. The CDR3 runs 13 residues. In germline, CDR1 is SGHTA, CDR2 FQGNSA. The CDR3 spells CASSLGSSTEAFF. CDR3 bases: TGTGCCAGCAGCTTGGGCAGTTCCACTGAAGCTTTCTTT.

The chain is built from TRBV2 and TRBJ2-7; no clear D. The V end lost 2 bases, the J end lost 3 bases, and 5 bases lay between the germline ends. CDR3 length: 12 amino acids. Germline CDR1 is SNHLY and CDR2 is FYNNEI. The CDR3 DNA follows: TGTGCCAGCAGTGAATCCGGCTACGAGCAGTACTTC. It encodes CASSESGYEQYF.

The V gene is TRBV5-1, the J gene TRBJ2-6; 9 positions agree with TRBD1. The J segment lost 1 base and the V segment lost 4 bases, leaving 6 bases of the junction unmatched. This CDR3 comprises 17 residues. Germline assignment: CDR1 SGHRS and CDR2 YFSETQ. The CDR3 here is CASSPGTGFSGANVLTF. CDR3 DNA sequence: TGCGCCAGCAGCCCCGGGACAGGGTTTTCTGGGGCCAACGTCCTGACTTTC.

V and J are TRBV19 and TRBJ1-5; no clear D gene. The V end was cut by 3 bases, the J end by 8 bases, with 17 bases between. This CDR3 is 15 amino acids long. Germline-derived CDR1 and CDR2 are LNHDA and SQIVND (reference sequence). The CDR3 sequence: CASSIPGRVQEPQHF. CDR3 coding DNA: TGTGCCAGTAGTATTCCCGGGAGGGTTCAGGAGCCCCAGCATTTT.

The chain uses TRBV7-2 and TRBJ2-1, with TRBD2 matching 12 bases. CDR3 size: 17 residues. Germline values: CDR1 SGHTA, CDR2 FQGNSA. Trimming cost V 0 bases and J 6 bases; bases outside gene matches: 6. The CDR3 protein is CASSLALLAGGINEQFF. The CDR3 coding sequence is TGTGCCAGCAGCTTAGCACTACTAGCGGGGGGAATCAATGAGCAGTTCTTC. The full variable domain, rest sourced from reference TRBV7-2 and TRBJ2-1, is GAGVSQSPSNKVTEKGKDVELRCDPISGHTALYWYRQSLGQGLEFLIYFQGNSAPDKSGLPSDRFSAERTGGSVSTLTIQRTQQEDSAVYLCASSLALLAGGINEQFFGPGTRLTVL.

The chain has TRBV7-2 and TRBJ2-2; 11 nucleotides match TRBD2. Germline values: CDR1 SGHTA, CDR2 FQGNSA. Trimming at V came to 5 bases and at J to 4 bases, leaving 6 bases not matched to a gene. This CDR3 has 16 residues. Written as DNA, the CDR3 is TGTGCCAGCAGCCCCCGACTAGCGGGAATCACCGGGGAGCTGTTTTTT. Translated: CASSPRLAGITGELFF.

For the CDR3, the DNA is TGCGCCAGCAGCTTTGGACAGGGCACAGATACGCAGTATTTT. This sequence encodes CASSFGQGTDTQYF. V gene TRBV5-1 combines with J gene TRBJ2-3; 7 positions match TRBD1. The CDR3 sequence is 14 residues long. Per the germline V gene, CDR1 is SGHRS and CDR2 is YFSETQ. Trimming removed 2 bases from V and 1 base from J; junction bases left unmatched: 1.

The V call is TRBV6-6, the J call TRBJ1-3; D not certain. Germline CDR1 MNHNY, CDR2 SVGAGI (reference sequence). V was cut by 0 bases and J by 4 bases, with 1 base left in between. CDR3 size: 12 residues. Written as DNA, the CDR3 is TGTGCCAGCAGTTACTCAGGAAACACCATATATTTT. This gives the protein CASSYSGNTIYF.

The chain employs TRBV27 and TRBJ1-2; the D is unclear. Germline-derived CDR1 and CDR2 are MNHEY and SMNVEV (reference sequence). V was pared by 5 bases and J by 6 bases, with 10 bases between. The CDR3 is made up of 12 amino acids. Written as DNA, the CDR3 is TGTGCCAGCAGTACCGGACGACATGGCTACACCTTC. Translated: CASSTGRHGYTF.

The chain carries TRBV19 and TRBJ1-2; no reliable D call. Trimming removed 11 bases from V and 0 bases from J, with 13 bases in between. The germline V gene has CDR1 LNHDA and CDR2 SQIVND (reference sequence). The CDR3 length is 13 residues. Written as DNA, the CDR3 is TGTGCCTCCAGACGCGGAGCTAACTATGGCTACACCTTC. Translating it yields CASRRGANYGYTF.

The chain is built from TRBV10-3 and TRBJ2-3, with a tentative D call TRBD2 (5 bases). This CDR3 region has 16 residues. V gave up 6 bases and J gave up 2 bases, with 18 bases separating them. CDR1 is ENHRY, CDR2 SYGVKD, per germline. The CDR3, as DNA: TGTGCCATCAGGACTATTGAAGGGAGCGCCACAGATACGCAGTATTTT. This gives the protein CAIRTIEGSATDTQYF.

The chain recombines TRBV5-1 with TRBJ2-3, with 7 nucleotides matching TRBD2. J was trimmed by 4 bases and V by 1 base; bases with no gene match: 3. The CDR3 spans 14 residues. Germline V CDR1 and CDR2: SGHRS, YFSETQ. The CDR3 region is CASSLREAPDTQYF. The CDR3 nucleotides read TGCGCCAGCAGCTTGCGGGAGGCCCCAGATACGCAGTATTTT.

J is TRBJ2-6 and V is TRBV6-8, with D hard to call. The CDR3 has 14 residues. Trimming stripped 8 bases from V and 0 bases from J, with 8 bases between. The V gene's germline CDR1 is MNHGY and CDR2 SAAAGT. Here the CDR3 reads CASGGYSGANVLTF. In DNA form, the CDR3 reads TGTGCCAGCGGCGGATACTCTGGGGCCAACGTCCTGACTTTC.